This TCR beta chain was documented in a study of PD-1 blockade in classical Hodgkin lymphoma. Study observations and caveats: Underlying causes for the observed repertoire differences were not defined, possibly disease activity or prior therapy. Newly diagnosed patients had baseline TCR diversity that was reportedly lower than that of healthy donors.

Sample time point: newly diagnosed, previously untreated cHL patient sample. PBMCs from patients with newly diagnosed, untreated classical Hodgkin lymphoma served as a comparison group for the relapsed/refractory trial patients. Some clones are missing from TCRdb's copy, which holds only in-frame ones; the method was immunoSEQ multiplex PCR. The sample shows 70,000 or so clones, over 90% of them seen only once. The CDR3 runs to 13 residues. Trimming removed 4 bases from V and 3 bases from J, with 10 bases in between. CDR1 and CDR2 (germline): SGHNT, YYREEE (reference sequence). This clone has a handful of counts. The antigen is unknown.

V is TRBV5-4 and J is TRBJ2-5; possible D gene TRBD1, 6 bases. Sequenced material: peripheral blood mononuclear cells (PBMCs). The clonotype was recovered from a human donor with classical Hodgkin lymphoma. The CDR3 spells CASSPNREETQYF. The CDR3 region has the DNA TGTGCCAGCAGCCCGAACAGGGAAGAGACCCAGTACTTC. The full variable domain, its missing parts supplied by reference TRBV5-4 and TRBJ2-5, is ETGVTQSPTHLIKTRGQQVTLRCSSQSGHNTVSWYQQALGQGPQFIFQYYREEENGRGNFPPRFSGLQFPNYSSELNVNALELDDSALYLCASSPNREETQYFGPGTRLLVL.